These 11 T cell receptor beta chains share one sample of origin, sequenced in a study of blood T cells in healthy people across ages. A sample-barcoded 5' primer and a J-beta primer mix were used in a second PCR of about 7 to 12 cycles. TCRdb called the 5' RACE reads again in MiXCR, with one record for every CDR3 protein. This table holds about 620,000 distinct CDR3 sequences, roughly half found once. Sample: blood. These receptors all come from a woman older than 75 in good health.

This clonotype was seen repeatedly, ten times or more. The chain is built from TRBV15 and TRBJ2-1, with 9 bases that match TRBD1. There are 15 residues in the CDR3. After removal of 5 bases from V and 4 bases from J, the junction contained 6 bases not matched to a gene. Germline V gene sequence: CDR1 LNHNV, CDR2 YYDKDF (reference sequence). The CDR3 protein is CATSRQGEAYNEQFF. The CDR3 region has the DNA TGTGCCACCAGCCGACAGGGGGAGGCGTACAATGAGCAGTTCTTC.

This clonotype is a singleton in its sample. The chain recombines TRBV7-2 with TRBJ1-4; D not certain. From germline, CDR1 is SGHTA and CDR2 FQGNSA. Trimming cost V 1 base and J 7 bases, with 7 bases left between them. The CDR3 is 13 residues long. The CDR3 DNA follows: TGTGCCAGCAGCTTAGGGCGGGGTGAAAAACTGTTTTTT. This gives the protein CASSLGRGEKLFF.

This clonotype was seen at least ten times. The J gene is TRBJ2-1, the V gene TRBV20-1, with D perhaps matching TRBD1 (5 bases). The germline CDR1 and CDR2 sequences are DFQATT and SNEGSKA (reference sequence). V lost 5 bases and J lost 10, with 15 bases in between. The CDR3 runs 12 residues. The CDR3 here is CSAGAQTDEQFF. In DNA form, the CDR3 reads TGCAGTGCTGGGGCCCAGACCGACGAGCAGTTCTTC.

This clonotype was observed at least ten times. The chain is built from TRBV5-5 and TRBJ1-4, with 9 positions matching TRBD1. With 2 bases clipped from V and 4 bases from J, the junction kept 6 bases outside the gene matches. Germline values: CDR1 SGHKS, CDR2 YYEKEE (reference sequence). The CDR3 consists of 16 residues. This CDR3 reads CASSFGQGWGNEKLFF. For the CDR3, the DNA is TGTGCCAGCAGCTTTGGACAGGGGTGGGGTAATGAAAAACTGTTTTTT.

Regarding this clonotype: A single base separates this from a much larger clone, so it may be a read error. The chain has TRBV5-1 and TRBJ2-7, with TRBD2 identical over 8 bases. Per germline, CDR1 SGHRS and CDR2 YFSETQ. The V and J ends lost 2 bases and 7 bases, in that order; junction bases with no gene match: 11. CDR3 size: 15 residues. This CDR3 is CASSFAIAGNNEQYF. The CDR3 DNA follows: TGCGCCAGCAGCTTCGCTATAGCGGGAAACAATGAGCAGTACTTC.

The J gene is TRBJ2-3, the V gene TRBV24-1; D is undetermined. The CDR3 length is 14 residues. Germline values: CDR1 KGHDR, CDR2 SFDVKD. Between the trimmed V and J ends, which lost 0 bases and 8 bases, there was a span of 11 bases. The CDR3, as DNA: TGTGCCACCAGTGATTTGTTTGGAGTCGGTACGCAGTATTTT. This gives the protein CATSDLFGVGTQYF.

This clonotype showed up many times. The rearrangement uses TRBV3-1 and TRBJ2-5, with 9 bases identical to TRBD2. Trimming at V came to 0 bases and at J to 7 bases, leaving 9 bases not matched to a gene. This CDR3 spans 16 amino acids. Germline values: CDR1 LGHDT, CDR2 YNNKEL (reference sequence). CDR3 loop: CASSQDRLAGSGTQYF. The CDR3 nucleotides read TGTGCCAGCAGCCAAGATCGGCTAGCGGGGTCGGGGACCCAGTACTTC.

This clonotype was recorded many times. This rearrangement joins TRBV27 to TRBJ2-1; 8 bases are shared with TRBD2. The CDR3 is made up of 14 amino acids. Germline CDR1 is MNHEY and CDR2 is SMNVEV (reference sequence). The V segment lost 8 bases and the J segment 5 bases; nucleotides outside the gene matches: 8. CDR3 coding DNA: TGTGCCAGCCGTCCCGGGGGGGTAAACAATGAGCAGTTCTTC. Translating gives CASRPGGVNNEQFF.

Note on this clonotype: This may come from a read error, since a much larger clone is one base off. The rearrangement joins TRBV20-1 to TRBJ2-7, with a possible D match to TRBD2 (6 bases). There are 13 residues in the CDR3. Germline assignment: CDR1 DFQATT and CDR2 SNEGSKA (reference sequence). CDR3 loop: CSASGGNSYERYF. CDR3 nucleotide sequence: TGCAGTGCTAGCGGCGGGAACTCCTACGAGCGGTACTTC.

The CDR3 spells CAIRPGVVGNTGELFF. CDR3 DNA: TGTGCCATCCGCCCGGGGGTAGTCGGGAACACCGGGGAGCTGTTTTTT. This sequence joins TRBV13 and TRBJ2-2; D possibly corresponds to TRBD2 (6 bases). The germline V gene has CDR1 PRHDT and CDR2 FYEKMQ (reference sequence). There are 16 residues in the CDR3. Deletions cut 10 bases from V and 1 base from J, with 19 bases between.

This clonotype was observed at least ten times. V gene TRBV7-6 combines with J gene TRBJ2-1, with a weak D call TRBD2 (6 bases). Germline CDR1 reads SGHVS; CDR2 reads FNYEAQ. Deletions cut 1 base from V and 7 bases from J, with 14 bases between. The CDR3 extends over 15 amino acids. This CDR3 is CASSLERGGGNEQFF. CDR3 nucleotide sequence: TGTGCCAGCAGCTTAGAAAGAGGAGGAGGGAATGAGCAGTTCTTC.